The clone carrying this T cell receptor beta chain came up many times. This sample was included in a study of CD8+CD57+ T cells in acquired aplastic anemia. Genomic DNA acted as the template from which TCR beta VDJ combination and CDR3 sequence profiling were carried out. TCRdb reanalysed the reads using MiXCR and keeps one entry per CDR3 protein. The sample has around 220,000 distinct CDR3 sequences; about half are singletons. Deletions cut 0 bases from V and 1 base from J, with 11 bases between. The CDR3 totals 16 residues. Germline V CDR1 and CDR2: SGHRS, YFSETQ. Patients chosen for sequencing had shown CD8+CD57+ cell expansion by flow cytometry.

Sequencing was carried out using sorted CD4+, CD8+, or CD8+CD57+ T cells (not recorded which) from PBMCs. The chain joins TRBV5-1 to TRBJ1-3; weak D call: TRBD1 (5 bases). This TCR was sampled from a human donor with aplastic anemia. The DNA of the CDR3 is TGCGCCAGCAGCTTGGCCGGCGGGGCTTCTGGAAACACCATATATTTT. Translating it yields CASSLAGGASGNTIYF.